Shown below are 7 T cell receptor beta chains from a single sample sequenced in a study of human CD8 memory T cell subsets (dated by TCRdb to the early 2020s). Progenitor exhausted-like memory CD8+ T cells (TPEX) were defined as CCR7+ PD-1+ TIGIT+ early differentiated memory cells with dysfunctional, exhausted-like traits. Instrument used: NextSeq 550. A Human TCR Profiling Kit was used to prepare UMI-labeled 5' RACE TCRbeta libraries. One entry per CDR3 protein sequence results from the TCRdb reprocessing of the reads, with DNA left out. The sample's own table lists more than 6,500 distinct CDR3 sequences. The leading ten clones occupy 15% to 20% of the sample. Sequences were obtained from CD8+ T cells from PBMCs. The receptor set was obtained from a human donor in good health.

The chain has TRBV6-2 or TRBV6-3 and TRBJ2-2; TCRdb picks TRBD2, but there is no DNA to check that call. Per germline, CDR1 MNHEY and CDR2 SVGEGT. This CDR3 comprises 15 residues. CDR3 sequence: CASTNSRLAAGELFF.

The chain combines TRBV7-9 with TRBJ1-4; no DNA is available, so the TRBD1 call from TCRdb remains unchecked. The CDR3 has 13 amino acids. CDR1 is SEHNR, CDR2 FQNEAQ, per germline (reference sequence). CDR3: CASSKGTAEKLFF.

V usage is TRBV30 and J usage is TRBJ1-5; TCRdb selects TRBD1, and the lack of DNA leaves this call unchecked. The CDR3 length is 19 residues. CDR1 GTSNPN and CDR2 SVGIG come from the germline V gene (reference sequence). CDR3: CAWSALEGAPTRDNQPQHF.

The rearrangement links TRBV29-1 to TRBJ2-5; TCRdb selects TRBD1, and the lack of DNA leaves this call unchecked. The CDR3 loop spans 16 amino acids. The germline V gene encodes CDR1 SQVTM and CDR2 ANQGSEA. CDR3: CSVEDWGTGDLETQYF.

In terms of frequency, this clonotype is medium-sized. The chain links TRBV12-3 or TRBV12-4 to TRBJ2-3; the TCRdb D gene call, TRBD1, has no DNA to confirm it. This CDR3 is 13 amino acids long. This CDR3 is CASNLSGADTQYF.

V gene TRBV20-1 combines with J gene TRBJ2-1; with no DNA, the TCRdb D assignment of TRBD1 cannot be verified. Germline V gene data show CDR1 as DFQATT and CDR2 as SNEGSKA (reference sequence). This CDR3 region has 14 residues. Here the CDR3 reads CSAPAPWTYNEQFF.

The rearrangement links TRBV7-2 to TRBJ2-3. CDR1 and CDR2 from the germline V gene are SGHTA and FQGNSA. The CDR3 sequence is 15 residues long. The CDR3 sequence: CASSLGHSPTDTQYF.